Below, 23 T cell receptor beta chains from the same sample are listed, as sequenced in a study of cytomegalovirus exposure and HLA in healthy donors. PCR amplification relied on 60 Vbeta primers (plus 13 Jbeta primers). Sequencing was performed with immunoSEQ multiplex PCR; in TCRdb, only in-frame clones are kept and a portion is missing. The repertoire holds some 190,000 clones, with 70% to 90% as singletons. Sequencing was carried out using PBMCs. All receptors come from a woman in her thirties in good health and CMV-seronegative.

The chain is built from TRBV5-1 and TRBJ2-1; no clear D. The V gene's germline CDR1 is SGHRS and CDR2 YFSETQ. CDR3 length: 14 residues. Between the trimmed V and J ends, which lost 3 bases and 2 bases, there was a span of 9 bases. The CDR3 here is CASSSRSTYNEQFF. The CDR3 nucleotides are TGCGCCAGCAGCTCGAGGAGTACCTACAATGAGCAGTTCTTC.

This clone has a single count. J is TRBJ2-7 and V is TRBV5-1; 9 nucleotides match TRBD2. The germline V gene encodes CDR1 SGHRS and CDR2 YFSETQ. The J segment lost 9 bases and the V segment lost 4 bases, leaving 14 bases of the junction unmatched. The CDR3 runs 15 residues. CDR3 nucleotides: TGCGCCAGCAGCCCCAGGGAGGCGGGAGGGCCTTCGCAGTACTTC. Translation: CASSPREAGGPSQYF. Full variable domain (missing parts from reference TRBV5-1 and TRBJ2-7): KAGVTQTPRYLIKTRGQQVTLSCSPISGHRSVSWYQQTPGQGLQFLFEYFSETQRNKGNFPGRFSGRQFSNSRSEMNVSTLELGDSALYLCASSPREAGGPSQYFGPGTRLTVT.

This rearrangement joins TRBV28 to TRBJ1-1, with D uncertain. This CDR3 comprises 12 residues. CDR1 is MDHEN, CDR2 SYDVKM, per germline. Trimming removed 1 base at V and 4 bases at J, with 4 bases between. Here the CDR3 reads CASSLSGTEAFF. As DNA, the CDR3 is TGTGCCAGCAGTTTATCCGGCACTGAAGCTTTCTTT. Combining the CDR3 with reference TRBV28 and TRBJ1-1 gives the whole variable domain DVKVTQSSRYLVKRTGEKVFLECVQDMDHENMFWYRQDPGLGLRLIYFSYDVKMKEKGDIPEGYSVSREKKERFSLILESASTNQTSMYLCASSLSGTEAFFGQGTRLTVV.

The gene calls are TRBV27 and TRBJ2-1; tentatively, D is TRBD1 (6 bases). The CDR3 totals 16 residues. Germline V gene lookup returns CDR1 MNHEY and CDR2 SMNVEV (reference sequence). Between the trimmed V and J ends, which lost 7 bases and 4 bases, there was a span of 20 bases. CDR3 DNA sequence: TGTGCCAGCACTCCCCCCGGGACACGTAGATACAATGAGCAGTTCTTC. Amino acids: CASTPPGTRRYNEQFF.

This chain connects TRBV14 to TRBJ2-3; 8 bases map to TRBD2. The CDR3 is 16 residues long. CDR1 is SGHDN and CDR2 is FVKESK in the germline V gene. With V trimmed by 4 bases and J by 2 bases, 8 bases remained unmatched. The chain's CDR3 is CASSPSAGGITDTQYF. Here the CDR3 DNA reads TGTGCCAGCAGCCCCTCCGCGGGAGGAATCACAGATACGCAGTATTTT.

This chain joins TRBV14 and TRBJ2-3; 7 bases agree with TRBD2. CDR3 length equals 17 residues. Per the germline V gene, CDR1 is SGHDN and CDR2 is FVKESK. V shed 3 bases and J 5 bases; nucleotides not matched to a gene: 14. The CDR3 loop is CASSHLGGRARGDTQYF. Written as DNA, the CDR3 is TGTGCCAGCAGCCACTTAGGAGGGAGGGCCCGAGGAGATACGCAGTATTTT. The full variable domain, its missing parts supplied by reference TRBV14 and TRBJ2-3, is EAGVTQFPSHSVIEKGQTVTLRCDPISGHDNLYWYRRVMGKEIKFLLHFVKESKQDESGMPNNRFLAERTGGTYSTLKVQPAELEDSGVYFCASSHLGGRARGDTQYFGPGTRLTVL.

This clone has a single count. This chain links TRBV9 with TRBJ1-1; 7 bases align to TRBD1. The CDR3 covers 15 residues. The germline V gene encodes CDR1 SGDLS and CDR2 YYNGEE. The ends lost 3 bases at V and 1 base at J; junction bases unmatched: 6. The CDR3, as DNA: TGTGCCAGCAGCGCAACAGGGGAAGGGAACACTGAAGCTTTCTTT. Translation gives CASSATGEGNTEAFF.

This rearrangement joins TRBV5-1 to TRBJ2-1; D might be TRBD2 (6 bases). In germline, CDR1 is SGHRS, CDR2 YFSETQ. This CDR3 is 15 amino acids long. Trimming pared 4 bases from V and 8 bases from J, leaving 19 bases between. CDR3 residues: CASSPASTSWDEQFF. The CDR3 DNA sequence: TGCGCCAGCAGCCCCGCCTCGACTAGTTGGGATGAGCAGTTCTTC.

This clone was counted a few times. This rearrangement joins TRBV6-5 to TRBJ1-1, with TRBD1 as a possible D gene (5 bases). With 7 bases removed from V and 10 bases from J, the gap between germline ends came to 22 bases. The length of the CDR3 is 14 residues. Germline CDR1 is MNHEY and CDR2 is SVGAGI. Written as DNA, the CDR3 is TGTGCCAGCAAAAATCAAAAGGGACTCTACGTAGCTTTCTTT. Translating gives CASKNQKGLYVAFF.

The V call is TRBV18, the J call TRBJ2-7, with a possible D match to TRBD1 (6 bases). CDR1 and CDR2 (germline): KGHSH, LQKENI. V gave up 2 bases and J gave up 8 bases, with 19 bases separating them. CDR3 size: 15 residues. The CDR3 loop reads CASSPGGRRSDKQYF. The DNA of the CDR3 is TGTGCCAGCTCACCAGGGGGCAGGCGGTCCGATAAGCAGTACTTC.

This sequence joins TRBV5-1 and TRBJ2-2; a possible D gene is TRBD1 (6 bases). Trimming pared 2 bases from V and 1 base from J, leaving 6 bases between. The CDR3 contains 14 residues. Per the germline V gene, CDR1 is SGHRS and CDR2 is YFSETQ. CDR3 sequence reads: CASSLQGNTGELFF. CDR3 bases: TGCGCCAGCAGCTTACAGGGGAACACCGGGGAGCTGTTTTTT.

The chain employs TRBV7-8 and TRBJ1-6, with 8 bases that match TRBD1. V was pared by 5 bases and J by 7 bases, with 4 bases of the junction left unmatched. CDR3 length: 14 residues. CDR1 is SGHVS, CDR2 FQNEAQ, per germline. The CDR3 region has the DNA TGTGCCAGCAGCAACGACAGGGGAAATTCACCCCTCCACTTT. It is translated as CASSNDRGNSPLHF.

CDR3 amino acids: CASSLGTSGRWSSYNEQFF. The CDR3 DNA sequence: TGTGCCAGCAGCCTGGGGACTAGCGGGAGGTGGAGCTCCTACAATGAGCAGTTCTTC. This chain uses TRBV11-1 with TRBJ2-1, with 15 bases identical to TRBD2. The CDR3 is 19 residues long. In germline, CDR1 is SGHAT, CDR2 FQDESV (reference sequence). J was trimmed by 0 bases and V by 5 bases; bases with no gene match: 8.

This clone was seen only a few times. The V gene is TRBV5-1, the J gene TRBJ2-5, with D possibly TRBD1 on 6 matching bases. CDR3 length equals 14 residues. CDR1 and CDR2 (germline): SGHRS, YFSETQ. V was clipped by 6 bases and J by 4 bases, with 16 bases between them. The CDR3 loop reads CASKDSAETETQYF. As DNA, the CDR3 is TGCGCCAGCAAGGACAGCGCAGAGACAGAGACCCAGTACTTC.

This sequence joins TRBV6-1 and TRBJ1-5; D is unclear. The CDR3 extends over 14 amino acids. Germline CDR1 is MNHNS and CDR2 is SASEGT. Trimming took 10 bases from V and 0 from J, leaving 13 bases between them. CDR3 sequence: CATGSRYSNQPQHF. The CDR3 nucleotides are TGTGCCACCGGGAGTAGGTATAGCAATCAGCCCCAGCATTTT.

The chain carries TRBV7-2 and TRBJ2-1, with a tentative D call TRBD1 (5 bases). The CDR3 extends over 15 amino acids. Germline V gives CDR1 SGHTA, CDR2 FQGNSA. Trimming cost V 4 bases and J 0 bases, with 10 bases left between them. As DNA, the CDR3 is TGTGCCAGCAGCTCGGACATCAGCTCCTACAATGAGCAGTTCTTC. Translation: CASSSDISSYNEQFF.

The J gene is TRBJ1-5, the V gene TRBV28; D is ambiguous. The V gene's germline CDR1 is MDHEN and CDR2 SYDVKM. Trimming removed 5 bases at V and 0 bases at J, with 11 bases between. This CDR3 is built from 15 residues. CDR3 coding DNA: TGTGCCAGCAGTACCTGGGAGGGTAGCAATCAGCCCCAGCATTTT. Translation gives CASSTWEGSNQPQHF.

This clone was counted once. In DNA form, the CDR3 reads TGTGCCAGTAGTATCATGGGGTGGGGGGACAATGAGCAGTTCTTC. This gives the protein CASSIMGWGDNEQFF. The rearrangement joins TRBV19 to TRBJ2-1; tentatively, D is TRBD2 (6 bases). V was cut by 3 bases and J by 5 bases, with 14 bases left in between. Germline V CDR1 and CDR2: LNHDA, SQIVND (reference sequence). This CDR3 is 15 amino acids long.

This clone has only one observation. The chain joins TRBV7-2 to TRBJ1-5; TRBD1 might be the D (5 bases). The CDR3 length is 13 residues. V was shortened by 8 bases and J by 5 bases, with 13 bases between the two germline ends. Per the germline V gene, CDR1 is SGHTA and CDR2 is FQGNSA. CDR3 loop: CASGGAGHQPQHF. DNA for the CDR3: TGTGCCAGCGGTGGAGCGGGGCATCAGCCCCAGCATTTT.

Remarks on this clone: At one boundary the junction diverges from the germline segment, which might be a read error. The gene calls are TRBV5-6 and TRBJ2-7; weak D call: TRBD2 (6 bases). In germline, CDR1 is SGHDT, CDR2 YYEEEE. CDR3 size: 14 residues. The CDR3 DNA reads TGTGCCAGCAGCTTGACGGGAGAAACCTACGGGCAGTACTTC. Protein sequence: CASSLTGETYGQYF.

This clone was counted a few times. In DNA form, the CDR3 reads TGTGCCAGCAGCTTTTCGTTACGCGGCGATGAGCAGTTCTTC. It codes for CASSFSLRGDEQFF. This chain connects TRBV5-6 to TRBJ2-1; D unclear. V lost 2 bases and J 8 bases, leaving 14 bases between the germline ends. The CDR3 has 14 residues. Germline CDR1 reads SGHDT; CDR2 reads YYEEEE.

This clone appeared a few times. The chain recombines TRBV10-3 with TRBJ2-1; TRBD2 aligns across 9 bases. The V gene's germline CDR1 is ENHRY and CDR2 SYGVKD. CDR3 length: 17 residues. The ends lost 5 bases at V and 4 bases at J; junction bases unmatched: 12. The CDR3 nucleotides read TGTGCCATCAGTCTCTCCGGGGCGGGAGGGGCTTACAATGAGCAGTTCTTC. Amino acid sequence: CAISLSGAGGAYNEQFF.

The chain recombines TRBV18 with TRBJ2-6, with D possibly TRBD1 on 5 matching bases. The CDR3 length is 19 residues. The germline V gene encodes CDR1 KGHSH and CDR2 LQKENI. Between the trimmed V and J ends, which lost 1 base and 1 base, there was a span of 17 bases. The CDR3: CASSPRVQGTLSGANVLTF. The CDR3 DNA is TGTGCCAGCTCACCACGCGTGCAGGGAACATTGTCTGGGGCCAACGTCCTGACTTTC.